This T cell receptor (beta chain) was identified during a study of T cells in Graves' hyperthyroidism and ophthalmopathy. Study summary: Initial diagnosis, before any treatment, was when peripheral blood was collected.

Newly diagnosed hyperthyroidism, duration under 2 months, in patients aged 18 to 65. Uncontrolled infection, other autoimmune disease, pregnancy and lactation each barred patients from inclusion. Study findings and constraints: Blood also carried most thyroid clonotypes expanded above 0.001.

Template material for amplifying TCR beta CDR3 regions consisted of RNA transcripts. In the first-round RT-PCR of the TCR CDR3, the HTBI primer set was used. TCRdb reprocessed the multiplex PCR reads with MiXCR, giving one entry per CDR3 protein. The sample carries approximately 400,000 distinct CDR3 sequences, more than 13% recorded once. Looked up from germline, CDR1 is MNHEY and CDR2 is SMNVEV (reference sequence). V was trimmed by 2 bases and J by 7 bases, leaving 11 bases between them. The CDR3 length is 13 residues. This clonotype was recorded at least ten times. Its antigen is unidentified. The sample comprised blood. The TCR comes from a young woman with Graves' hyperthyroidism. This chain joins TRBV27 and TRBJ1-2, with a tentative D call TRBD1 (6 bases). The DNA for the CDR3 is TGTGCCAGCAGTTTACTGGGAGGGGGTGGCTACACCTTC. Translated: CASSLLGGGGYTF.